This section outlines one TCR beta chain sequence together with its context. Its antigen is still unknown. The entry originates in a study of graft-versus-host responses after intestinal transplantation. Method: immunoSEQ multiplex PCR; TCRdb's copy keeps in-frame clones and lacks some. The sample holds approximately 75,000 clones; roughly 94% are singletons and the top ten take around 0.57%. J gave up 0 bases and V 7 bases, and 13 bases lay outside the gene matches. The germline V gene encodes CDR1 SQVTM and CDR2 ANQGSEA. This CDR3 spans 18 amino acids. Sequenced material: unstimulated CD8+ T cells sorted from spleen or lymph node cells, taken before intestinal transplant. The TCR sequence derives from a human donor who received an intestinal transplant. V gene TRBV29-1 combines with J gene TRBJ2-6, with 9 nucleotides matching TRBD1. The CDR3 coding sequence is TGCAGCGATCACAGGCACAGGGGGCGCCCCTCTGGGGCCAACGTCCTGACTTTC. Residues: CSDHRHRGRPSGANVLTF.